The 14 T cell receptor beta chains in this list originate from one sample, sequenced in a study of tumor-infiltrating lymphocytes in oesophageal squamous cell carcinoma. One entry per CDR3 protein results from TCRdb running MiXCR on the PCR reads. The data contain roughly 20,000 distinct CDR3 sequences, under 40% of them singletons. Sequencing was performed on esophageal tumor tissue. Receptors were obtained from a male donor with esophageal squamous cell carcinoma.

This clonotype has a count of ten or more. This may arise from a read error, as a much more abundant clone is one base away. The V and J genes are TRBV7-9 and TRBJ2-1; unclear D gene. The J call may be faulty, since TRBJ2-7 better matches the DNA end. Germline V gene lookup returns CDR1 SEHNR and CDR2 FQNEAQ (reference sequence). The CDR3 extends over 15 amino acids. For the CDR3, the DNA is TGTGCCAGCAGCTTAGACGGAGCCTCCTACAATGAGCAGTACTTC. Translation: CASSLDGASYNEQYF.

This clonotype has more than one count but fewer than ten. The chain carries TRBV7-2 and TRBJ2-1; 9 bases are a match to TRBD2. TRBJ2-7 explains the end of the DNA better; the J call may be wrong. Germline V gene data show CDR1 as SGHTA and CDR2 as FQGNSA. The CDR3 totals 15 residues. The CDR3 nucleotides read TGTGCCAGCAGCTCCGTAGCGGGGGATTACAATGAGCAGTACTTC. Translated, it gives CASSSVAGDYNEQYF.

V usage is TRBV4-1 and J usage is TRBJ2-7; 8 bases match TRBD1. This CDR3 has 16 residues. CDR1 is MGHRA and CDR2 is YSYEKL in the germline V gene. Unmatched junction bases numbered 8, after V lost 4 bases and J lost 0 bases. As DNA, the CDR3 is TGCGCCAGCAGCCCCTCGGGACAGGCATTCTCCTACGAGCAGTACTTC. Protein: CASSPSGQAFSYEQYF.

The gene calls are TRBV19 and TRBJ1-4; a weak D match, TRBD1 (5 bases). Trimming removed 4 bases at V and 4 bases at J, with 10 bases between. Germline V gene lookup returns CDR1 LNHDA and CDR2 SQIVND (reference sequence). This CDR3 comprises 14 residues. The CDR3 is CASSTRQSNEKLFF. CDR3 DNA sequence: TGTGCCAGTAGTACCCGACAGAGTAATGAAAAACTGTTTTTT.

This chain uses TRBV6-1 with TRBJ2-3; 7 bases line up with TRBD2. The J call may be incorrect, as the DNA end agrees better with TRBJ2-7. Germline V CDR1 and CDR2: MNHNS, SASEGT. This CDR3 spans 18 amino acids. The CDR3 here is CASSDAGVSYPLWKEQYF. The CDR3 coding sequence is TGTGCCAGCAGTGATGCGGGAGTCTCTTATCCCCTGTGGAAAGAGCAGTACTTC.

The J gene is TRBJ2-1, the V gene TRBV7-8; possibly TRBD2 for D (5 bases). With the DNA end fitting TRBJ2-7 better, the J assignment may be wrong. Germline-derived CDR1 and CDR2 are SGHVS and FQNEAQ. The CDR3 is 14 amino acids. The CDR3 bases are TGTGCCAGCAGCTTCTATGCCAGCGGCTACGAGCAGTACTTC. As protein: CASSFYASGYEQYF.

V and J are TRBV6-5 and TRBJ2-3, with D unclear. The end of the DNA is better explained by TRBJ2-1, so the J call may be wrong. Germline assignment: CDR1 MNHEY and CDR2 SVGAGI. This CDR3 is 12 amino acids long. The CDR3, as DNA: TGTGCCAGCATCTCGGTTTACAATGAGCAGTTCTTC. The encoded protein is CASISVYNEQFF.

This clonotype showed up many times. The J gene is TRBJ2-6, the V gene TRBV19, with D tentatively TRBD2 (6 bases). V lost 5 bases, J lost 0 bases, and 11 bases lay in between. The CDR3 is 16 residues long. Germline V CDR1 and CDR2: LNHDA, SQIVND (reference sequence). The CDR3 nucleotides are TGTGCCAGTAGTTACCAGGGAGGCTCTGGGGCCAACGTCCTGACTTTC. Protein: CASSYQGGSGANVLTF.

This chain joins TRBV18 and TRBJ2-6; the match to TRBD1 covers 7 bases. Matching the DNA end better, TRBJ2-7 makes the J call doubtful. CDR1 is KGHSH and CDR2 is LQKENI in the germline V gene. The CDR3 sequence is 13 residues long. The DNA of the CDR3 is TGTGCCAGCTCCCGGACAGGTTCAGATACGCAGTACTTC. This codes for CASSRTGSDTQYF.

The CDR3 sequence is CASRKLGASQPQHF. CDR3 bases: TGTGCCAGCAGGAAGCTCGGGGCAAGCCAGCCCCAGCATTTT. The chain is built from TRBV6-1 and TRBJ1-5; weak D call: TRBD1 (5 bases). V shed 6 bases and J shed 7 bases, with 16 bases lying between them. Germline values: CDR1 MNHNS, CDR2 SASEGT. The CDR3 contains 14 residues.

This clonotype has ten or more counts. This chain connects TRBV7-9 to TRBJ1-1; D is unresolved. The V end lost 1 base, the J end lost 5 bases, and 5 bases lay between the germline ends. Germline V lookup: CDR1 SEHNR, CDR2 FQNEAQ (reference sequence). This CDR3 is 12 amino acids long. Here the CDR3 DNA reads TGTGCCAGCAGCTTAGGGGAGACTGAAGCTTTCTTT. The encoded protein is CASSLGETEAFF.

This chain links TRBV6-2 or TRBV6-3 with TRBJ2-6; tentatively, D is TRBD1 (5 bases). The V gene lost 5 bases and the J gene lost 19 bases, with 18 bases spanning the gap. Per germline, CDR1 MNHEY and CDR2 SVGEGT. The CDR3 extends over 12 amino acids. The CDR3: CASSPLLSGATF. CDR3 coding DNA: TGTGCCAGCAGTCCTCTACTCTCTGGGGCCACTTTC.

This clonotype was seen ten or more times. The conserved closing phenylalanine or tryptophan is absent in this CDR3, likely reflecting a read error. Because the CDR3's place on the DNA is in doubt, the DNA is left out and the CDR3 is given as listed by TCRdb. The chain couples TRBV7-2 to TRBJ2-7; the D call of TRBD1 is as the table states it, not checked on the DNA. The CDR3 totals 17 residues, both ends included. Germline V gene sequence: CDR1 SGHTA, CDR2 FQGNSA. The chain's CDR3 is CASSPYLTGGGGYTFGS.

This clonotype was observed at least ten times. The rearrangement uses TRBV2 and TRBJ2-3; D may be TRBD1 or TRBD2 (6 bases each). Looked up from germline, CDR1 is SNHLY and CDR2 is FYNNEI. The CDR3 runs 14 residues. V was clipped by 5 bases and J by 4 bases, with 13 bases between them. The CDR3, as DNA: TGTGCCAGCAGTCGGGGGCAGTCCGCAGATACGCAGTATTTT. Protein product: CASSRGQSADTQYF.